Sequencing of this TCR beta chain was carried out in a study of blood T cell repertoires in COVID-19 (dated by TCRdb to about 2020). The study in broad terms: The collaborator samples originated in the United States, Italy and Spain and spanned the acute and convalescent phases of COVID-19. The material from the prospective study consisted of cDNA or gDNA derived from T cells, B-cell-depleted T cells, or PBMCs. The samples were drawn from the first 160 participants of the ongoing ImmuneRACE study and from 1,254 subjects provided by 6 global collaborators. The sample metadata nearly always contained a de-identified subject ID, COVID-19 status, age in years and sex. The repertoires were released in a freely available public database meant as a resource for research on the immune response to SARS-CoV-2. Subjects who had been exposed to COVID-19, were actively infected with it, or had recovered from it provided the deeply sampled blood TCRbeta repertoires that made up the dataset. Where HLA class I and class II types were available, the types were taken from metadata supplied by the sample provider, not from assay-based typing.

Beyond this particular receptor, the publication reports: Clinical and demographic metadata were provided uncurated, with the amount varying by source and participant.

TCRbeta CDR3 regions were amplified from genomic DNA using the immunoSEQ Assay, a bias-controlled multiplex PCR. Regarding the original processing steps: The number of nucleated cells in each sample was estimated by amplification of reference gene primers within the assay. To quantify the absolute abundance of each unique TCRbeta CDR3 rearrangement, sequence reads were collapsed and filtered. For each sample, productive Simpson clonality was calculated as the square root of Simpson's diversity index over productive rearrangements. TCRdb mirrors the immuneACCESS table, restricted to in-frame sequences. Some clones are absent from its copies; in checked studies, under half trace to an unresolved V gene, and the reason for the others is unknown. V and J calls and clone size are copied from that table; D and trimming were computed from the DNA. In all, the sample holds about 330,000 clones, and 88% of those were seen once. The ten most abundant clones make up more than 5% of the sample.

With respect to this clone: Its binding antigen is unknown. One base away there is no much larger clone; base qualities are not given.

In the prospective study, participants were 18 to 89 years old, resided in 20 to 30 geographic areas of the United States, and were enrolled through a virtual design. In the prospective study, cohorts were assigned on the basis of participant-reported clinical history obtained from a screening survey and a study questionnaire. ImmuneRACE Cohort 3 recovered participants were defined by two consecutive negative NP/OP PCR tests, healthcare professional clearance, or symptom resolution. In the prospective study, mobile phlebotomists collected whole blood, serum and a nasopharyngeal or oropharyngeal swab from each participant. Prospective study participants could optionally give additional blood draws and questionnaires over an approximately two-month period. Before DNA extraction, prospective study blood samples were shipped either frozen or at room temperature. The germline V and J ends show losses of 3 bases and 2 bases respectively, and no gene match explains 10 bases of the junction. The CDR3 has 19 amino acids, counting the end cysteine and phenylalanine. The only DNA kept is the CDR3, 57 bases in frame from the first base. CDR1 LGHNA and CDR2 YNFKEQ are derived from the germline V gene.

This receptor was obtained from a man aged 30-40 years who had recovered from COVID-19. This chain is built from TRBV4-2 and TRBJ2-2; a stretch of 12 junction bases matches TRBD1. Source material: PBMCs or T cells enriched from blood (not recorded which). The DNA sequence is as follows: TGTGCCAGCAGCCATCAACTAGGGACAGGGGGCACCAACACCGGGGAGCTGTTTTTT. Translated, it gives CASSHQLGTGGTNTGELFF.